Below are 29 T cell receptor beta chains sequenced from a single sample in a study of blood T cell repertoires in COVID-19. TCRdb keeps only in-frame clones here, not all; method: immunoSEQ multiplex PCR. The table has roughly 170,000 clones, about 83% seen once. Sequences were obtained from PBMCs or T cells enriched from blood (not recorded which). These receptor sequences come from a woman aged 45-65 years in a cohort exposed to, infected with or recovered from COVID-19 (not recorded which).

CDR3 loop: CASTGGFENTEAFF. The CDR3 DNA sequence: TGTGCCAGTACAGGGGGCTTTGAAAACACTGAAGCTTTCTTT. The chain carries TRBV28 and TRBJ1-1, with 9 positions matching TRBD1. The CDR3 is 14 residues long. V shed 9 bases, J shed 2 bases, and the junction held 7 bases outside the gene matches. The germline gives CDR1 MDHEN, CDR2 SYDVKM.

J is TRBJ2-1 and V is TRBV15; the match to TRBD2 covers 8 bases. The germline V gene encodes CDR1 LNHNV and CDR2 YYDKDF (reference sequence). Unmatched junction bases numbered 18, after V lost 6 bases and J lost 8 bases. CDR3 length: 17 amino acids. CDR3 protein: CATRRGLRGGSGHEQFF. DNA for the CDR3: TGTGCCACCAGACGAGGATTACGGGGGGGCTCAGGCCATGAGCAGTTCTTC.

The chain uses TRBV7-3 and TRBJ1-1, with D possibly TRBD1 on 5 matching bases. V lost 4 bases, J lost 5 bases, and 11 bases lay in between. The CDR3 extends over 13 amino acids. Germline V gene sequence: CDR1 SGHTA, CDR2 FQGTGA. The CDR3 nucleotides read TGTGCCAGCAGCTCGCTTCGGGGGACTGAAGCTTTCTTT. Translation: CASSSLRGTEAFF.

This rearrangement joins TRBV7-3 to TRBJ2-7, with 8 bases fitting TRBD1. The germline CDR1 and CDR2 sequences are SGHTA and FQGTGA. The V segment lost 5 bases and the J segment 3 bases; nucleotides outside the gene matches: 6. The CDR3 contains 14 residues. The CDR3 sequence: CASSRGQDNYEQYF. In nucleotides, the CDR3 is TGTGCCAGCAGCCGGGGACAGGATAACTACGAGCAGTACTTC. Supplemented by reference TRBV7-3 and TRBJ2-7, the full variable domain reads GAGVSQTPSNKVTEKGKYVELRCDPISGHTALYWYRQSLGQGPEFLIYFQGTGAADDSGLPNDRFFAVRPEGSVSTLKIQRTERGDSAVYLCASSRGQDNYEQYFGPGTRLTVT.

The chain carries TRBV27 and TRBJ1-5; 7 nucleotides align to TRBD1. CDR3 length: 18 residues. V dropped 4 bases and J dropped 5; count of bases not matched to a gene: 17. Germline CDR1 MNHEY, CDR2 SMNVEV (reference sequence). The CDR3 bases are TGTGCCAGCAGTTCTTTATTACGGGGCAGGGACAGACATCAGCCCCAGCATTTT. Translated: CASSSLLRGRDRHQPQHF.

This chain joins TRBV12-3 or TRBV12-4 and TRBJ1-6, with 9 bases that match TRBD1. V lost 5 bases, J lost 13 bases, and 6 bases stayed unmatched. The CDR3 spans 13 residues. As DNA, the CDR3 is TGTGCCAGCAGTGGACAGGGGAAGCGGCCCCTCCACTTT. Amino acids: CASSGQGKRPLHF.

The genes are TRBV28 and TRBJ1-4; unclear D gene. Trimming removed 4 bases from V and 8 bases from J, with 11 bases in between. The CDR3 has 13 residues. The germline CDR1 and CDR2 sequences are MDHEN and SYDVKM. CDR3 region: CASSWNSGEKLFF. The CDR3 coding sequence is TGTGCCAGCAGTTGGAACAGTGGGGAAAAACTGTTTTTT.

This chain joins TRBV19 and TRBJ1-3; D possibly corresponds to TRBD1 (6 bases). The CDR3 has 16 amino acids. Germline V gene lookup returns CDR1 LNHDA and CDR2 SQIVND (reference sequence). Trimming stripped 4 bases from V and 0 bases from J, with 13 bases between. CDR3 in amino acids: CASSTPRGSSGNTIYF. The CDR3 nucleotides read TGTGCCAGTAGTACCCCCAGGGGATCCTCTGGAAACACCATATATTTT.

The CDR3 nucleotides are TGTGCCAGCAGTAAACGAGGAGATGGGGGCAAGCAGTACTTC. This encodes CASSKRGDGGKQYF. The chain has TRBV6-5 and TRBJ2-7; tentative D call: TRBD1 (6 bases). Germline lookup yields CDR1 MNHEY and CDR2 SVGAGI. This CDR3 comprises 14 residues. Trimming removed 5 bases at V and 8 bases at J, with 19 bases between.

The chain links TRBV6-6 to TRBJ1-2; no reliable D call. This CDR3 has 12 residues. The germline V and J ends were trimmed by 10 bases and 2 bases, with 11 bases remaining between them. Looked up from germline, CDR1 is MNHNY and CDR2 is SVGAGI (reference sequence). The CDR3 loop reads CATAGGNYGYTF. The CDR3 DNA is TGTGCCACGGCGGGTGGGAACTATGGCTACACCTTC.

V and J are TRBV18 and TRBJ1-4, with 10 bases fitting TRBD1. CDR1 is KGHSH, CDR2 LQKENI, per germline. The CDR3 runs 15 residues. With V trimmed by 6 bases and J by 7 bases, 8 bases remained unmatched. CDR3 region: CASSRGTGEGEKLFF. The CDR3 coding sequence is TGTGCCAGCTCCCGCGGGACAGGGGAAGGTGAAAAACTGTTTTTT.

The rearrangement links TRBV6-2 or TRBV6-3 to TRBJ2-1; D gene ambiguous. Germline lookup yields CDR1 MNHEY and CDR2 SVGEGT. V gave up 6 bases and J gave up 8 bases, with 20 bases separating them. The CDR3 length is 15 residues. The CDR3 region has the DNA TGTGCCAGCAGCGGTGGAGACCGGGTAAGAGATGAGCAGTTCTTC. This encodes CASSGGDRVRDEQFF.

This clone was recorded a few times. J is TRBJ2-2 and V is TRBV4-2; D ambiguous. Germline V gene lookup returns CDR1 LGHNA and CDR2 YNFKEQ. V was pared by 5 bases and J by 8 bases, with 24 bases between. CDR3 length equals 17 residues. CDR3 DNA: TGTGCCAGCAGCTCACGAATTCTCAATCTAGGAGCAGGGGAGCTGTTTTTT. Amino acid sequence: CASSSRILNLGAGELFF.

This clone was recorded once. The genes are TRBV19 and TRBJ1-1; D perhaps matches TRBD1 (5 bases). The V end was cut by 6 bases, the J end by 5 bases, with 16 bases between. Germline CDR1 is LNHDA and CDR2 is SQIVND (reference sequence). The CDR3 covers 14 residues. The CDR3, as DNA: TGTGCCAGTAGCTCGGGGGGAGGGGTGACTGAAGCTTTCTTT. It encodes CASSSGGGVTEAFF.

Notes on this clone: One junction end disagrees with the germline gene, perhaps due to a read error. The V and J genes are TRBV30 and TRBJ1-1, with D unclear. Germline V gene data show CDR1 as GTSNPN and CDR2 as SVGIG (reference sequence). The CDR3 is 13 amino acids. The CDR3 DNA reads as TGTGCCGGGAGCCTCGGGGATCGGACTGAAGCTTTCTTT. Its protein is CAGSLGDRTEAFF.

This clone was seen a handful of times. The V and J genes are TRBV27 and TRBJ2-1, with D possibly matching TRBD1 (6 bases). Looked up from germline, CDR1 is MNHEY and CDR2 is SMNVEV (reference sequence). The CDR3 is 15 residues long. V gave up 6 bases and J gave up 6 bases, with 18 bases separating them. The CDR3 nucleotides read TGTGCCAGCAGCCCCTACCGGACAGACAGCAATGAGCAGTTCTTC. Translated: CASSPYRTDSNEQFF.

The chain employs TRBV10-1 and TRBJ2-1; perhaps TRBD2 as D (5 bases). Germline CDR1 is WNHNN and CDR2 is SYGVQD (reference sequence). This CDR3 contains 12 residues. The V end was cut by 5 bases, the J end by 8 bases, with 10 bases between. The CDR3 DNA reads TGCGCCAGCAGTCGGGATTTGGATGAGCAGTTCTTC. It encodes CASSRDLDEQFF.

The chain couples TRBV28 to TRBJ1-2; 9 bases agree with TRBD1. Germline values: CDR1 MDHEN, CDR2 SYDVKM. The length of the CDR3 is 16 residues. V lost 2 bases, J lost 4 bases, and 8 bases stayed unmatched. The CDR3 coding sequence is TGTGCCAGCAGTTTAACAGGGGGCGCGAGAATCTATGGCTACACCTTC. Translating gives CASSLTGGARIYGYTF.

The genes are TRBV18 and TRBJ2-1; 7 positions match TRBD1. The V gene end was trimmed by 4 bases and the J gene end by 4 bases; junction bases not matched to a gene: 10. Germline CDR1 is KGHSH and CDR2 is LQKENI. This CDR3 has 16 residues. CDR3 DNA sequence: TGTGCCAGCTCACAAGAGACAGGGAAAGTTTACAATGAGCAGTTCTTC. Amino acids: CASSQETGKVYNEQFF.

The rearrangement joins TRBV5-1 to TRBJ2-7; 10 nucleotides line up with TRBD2. J lost 1 base, V lost 4 bases, and 5 bases had no gene match. The CDR3 is made up of 15 amino acids. Germline V gene data show CDR1 as SGHRS and CDR2 as YFSETQ. The CDR3 spells CASSRTSGHSYEQYF. The CDR3 DNA reads TGCGCCAGCAGCCGGACTAGCGGTCATTCCTACGAGCAGTACTTC.

This clone was seen a few times. The chain couples TRBV15 to TRBJ2-3; TRBD2 matches 9 bases. Germline V lookup: CDR1 LNHNV, CDR2 YYDKDF (reference sequence). J was trimmed by 6 bases and V by 9 bases; bases with no gene match: 16. The CDR3 totals 16 residues. This CDR3 reads CATTTGGGAGKDTQYF. In DNA form, the CDR3 reads TGTGCCACGACCACGGGCGGGGGGGCCGGTAAGGATACGCAGTATTTT.

The rearrangement links TRBV10-2 to TRBJ1-3; D perhaps matches TRBD1 (5 bases). The germline V and J ends were trimmed by 5 bases and 1 base, with 9 bases remaining between them. Germline lookup yields CDR1 WSHSY and CDR2 SAAADI. The CDR3 has 14 residues. The CDR3 here is CASSSTGSGNTIYF. The CDR3 DNA reads TGCGCCAGCAGTTCAACAGGATCTGGAAACACCATATATTTT.

This clone was seen a few times. This sequence joins TRBV5-4 and TRBJ2-5; tentative D call: TRBD1 (5 bases). Germline lookup yields CDR1 SGHNT and CDR2 YYREEE (reference sequence). V lost 4 bases and J 5 bases, leaving 15 bases between the germline ends. This CDR3 region has 14 residues. The CDR3, as DNA: TGTGCCAGCAGCGGAAAGACAGAAAGGGAGACCCAGTACTTC. It specifies CASSGKTERETQYF.

In the case of this clone: Compared with germline, one end of the junction differs, possibly owing to a read error. The gene calls are TRBV7-7 and TRBJ2-5; 11 nucleotides agree with TRBD2. Germline V lookup: CDR1 SSHAT, CDR2 FNYEAQ (reference sequence). This CDR3 comprises 16 residues. CDR3 DNA sequence: TGTGCTAGCAGCTTAGCTCTAGCGGGGGGAAGGGAGACCCAGTACTTC. The encoded protein is CASSLALAGGRETQYF.

The V gene is TRBV11-3, the J gene TRBJ1-5, with 9 bases aligning to TRBD1. The J segment lost 6 bases and the V segment lost 3 bases, leaving 12 bases of the junction unmatched. This CDR3 has 17 amino acids. Per the germline V gene, CDR1 is SGHNT and CDR2 is YENEEA. The CDR3 DNA is TGTGCCAGCAGCTTCCCGACCACAGGGGGCGAGGGTCAGCCCCAGCATTTT. As protein: CASSFPTTGGEGQPQHF.

This clone was detected only once. The genes are TRBV30 and TRBJ1-4; D not certain. CDR1 and CDR2 from the germline V gene are GTSNPN and SVGIG (reference sequence). There are 14 residues in the CDR3. V lost 3 bases and J lost 4, with 12 bases in between. The CDR3 coding sequence is TGTGCCTGGAGCCGGGAGCCGGGTAATGAAAAACTGTTTTTT. It translates to CAWSREPGNEKLFF. Looking up the rest from reference TRBV30 and TRBJ1-4 gives the full variable domain: SQTIHQWPATLVQPVGSPLSLECTVEGTSNPNLYWYRQAAGRGLQLLFYSVGIGQISSEVPQNLSASRPQDRQFILSSKKLLLSDSGFYLCAWSREPGNEKLFFGSGTQLSVL.

The chain recombines TRBV6-5 with TRBJ1-4, with D unresolved. Trimming left V 6 bases short and J 4 bases short, with 6 bases between. Germline CDR1 and CDR2: MNHEY and SVGAGI. This CDR3 is built from 12 residues. CDR3 DNA sequence: TGTGCCAGCAGGAGGCGTAATGAAAAACTGTTTTTT. Encoded protein: CASRRRNEKLFF.

This clone was seen only a few times. The rearrangement joins TRBV5-4 to TRBJ1-5, with D perhaps TRBD1 (5 bases). CDR1 is SGHNT, CDR2 YYREEE, per germline (reference sequence). V lost 2 bases, J lost 2 bases, and 17 bases lay in between. The CDR3 loop spans 17 amino acids. CDR3 nucleotide sequence: TGTGCCAGCAGCTTCTCAGAGGCAGGGTTGGGCAATCAGCCCCAGCATTTT. Translating gives CASSFSEAGLGNQPQHF.

The chain recombines TRBV7-2 with TRBJ2-5, with 7 bases fitting TRBD2. CDR3 length: 16 amino acids. J lost 5 bases, V lost 5 bases, and 14 bases had no gene match. CDR1 and CDR2 from the germline V gene are SGHTA and FQGNSA. In DNA form, the CDR3 reads TGTGCCAGCAGCGGGGGGGAGGGCTCGCAGTGGGAGACCCAGTACTTC. Translating gives CASSGGEGSQWETQYF.